A selection of T cell receptor beta chains follows, all from one sample in a study of OX40 agonist ivuxolimab in advanced cancers. TCRdb keeps only in-frame clones here, not all; method: immunoSEQ multiplex PCR. The sample lists about 64,000 clones, 91% occurring once. The sequences come from CD4+ or CD8+ T cells sorted from blood, collected in a trial of the OX40 agonist ivuxolimab. These receptors were collected from an adult with an advanced solid tumor such as melanoma, head and neck, liver or kidney cancer. CDR3s include the opening cysteine and the closing phenylalanine or tryptophan. The D gene is left open where the match is weak. Only some rows state a clone size, as once, few, many or a class for expanded clones.

TRBJ1-4 TRBV5-6 TRBD1 . TGTGCCAGCAGCGTCGCCTCCGGGACAGGGGGCGAAAAACTGTTTTTT CASSVASGTGGEKLFF
TRBJ2-7 TRBV29-1 . . TGCAGCGTTCTCCTCTCCTACGAGCAGTACTTC CSVLLSYEQYF
TRBJ1-2 TRBV27 . . TGTGCCAGCAGAGACCGGCCGATGGGGGGCTACACCTTC CASRDRPMGGYTF
TRBJ1-1 TRBV5-4 . . TGTGCCAGCAGCTTGGAACAGGCGAACACTGAAGCTTTCTTT CASSLEQANTEAFF
TRBJ2-1 TRBV6-6 TRBD1 . TGTGCCACCACCCGGGACAGAAGCTCCTACAATGAGCAGTTCTTC CATTRDRSSYNEQFF
TRBJ2-5 TRBV7-6 . . TGTGCCAGCAGCCTCCCTTATGAGACCCAGTACTTC CASSLPYETQYF
TRBJ1-4 TRBV18 . . TGTGCCAGCTCACAGAATCGGGCAGGCTATGGTGAAAAACTGTTTTTT CASSQNRAGYGEKLFF
TRBJ2-5 TRBV5-1 TRBD2 . TGCGCCAGCAGCTTCACGCTAGCGGGATCGGAGACCCAGTACTTC CASSFTLAGSETQYF
TRBJ1-3 TRBV18 . . TGTGCCAGCTCACCTGAACTACAGGGTCGGGGAAACACCATATATTTT CASSPELQGRGNTIYF
TRBJ1-4 TRBV5-6 TRBD1 . TGTGCCAGCAGCCGGACAGGGCATAATGAAAAACTGTTTTTT CASSRTGHNEKLFF
TRBJ2-7 TRBV6-6 TRBD1 . TGTGCCAGCATCGCCGGGACAGGGGTCCCCGAGCAGTACTTC CASIAGTGVPEQYF
TRBJ1-2 TRBV28 . . TGTGCCAGCAGCCACTCTCCGGGTCAAGGATATGGCTACACCTTC CASSHSPGQGYGYTF
TRBJ2-7 TRBV6-5 . . TGTGCCAGCAGTCCACGACACCCCTACGAGCAGTACTTC CASSPRHPYEQYF
TRBJ2-2 TRBV18 . . TGTGCCAGCTCACCTATCACTAACACCGGGGAGCTGTTTTTT CASSPITNTGELFF
TRBJ2-3 TRBV5-1 TRBD2 once TGCGCCAGCAGCCCCGGACTAGCGGGAGGCCTCACAGATACGCAGTATTTT CASSPGLAGGLTDTQYF
TRBJ2-1 TRBV5-1 . . TGCGCCAGCAGCCCCCAGAGAGGGGAGATGGTGGGGCAGTTCTTC CASSPQRGEMVGQFF
TRBJ2-1 TRBV6-5 TRBD1 . TGTGCCAGCAGTATTGACAGGGGAGCCTACAATGAGCAGTTCTTC CASSIDRGAYNEQFF
TRBJ1-2 TRBV6-5 TRBD1 few TGTGCCAGCAGTTACACCCGGACAGGGGGCGGCTATGGCTACACCTTC CASSYTRTGGGYGYTF
TRBJ1-2 TRBV5-6 . once TGTGCCAGCAGCTGGTCCAAGCCGGGACTACACTATGGCTACACCTTC CASSWSKPGLHYGYTF
TRBJ2-7 TRBV6-6 TRBD1 once TGTGCCAGCAGACGACGGGACAGATTCTCCTACGAGCAGTACTTC CASRRRDRFSYEQYF
TRBJ1-5 TRBV10-3 TRBD1 . TGTGCCACCCAAAAGACAGGGGAAGACAATCAGCCCCAGCATTTT CATQKTGEDNQPQHF
TRBJ2-7 TRBV5-1 . . TGCGCCAGCAGCTCGGACCGAGCCTACGAGCAGTACTTC CASSSDRAYEQYF
TRBJ2-1 TRBV11-2 TRBD1 . TGTGCCAGCAGCTTCAGACAGGGGGTGTCGGGAGTGCGGAATGAGCAGTTCTTC CASSFRQGVSGVRNEQFF
TRBJ1-5 TRBV28 . . TGTGCCAGCAGTTTGGGCCAGTCCCTATTTCAGCCCCAGCATTTT CASSLGQSLFQPQHF
TRBJ2-7 TRBV10-3 . . TGTGCCATCAGTGATTTTCGACAAGACTACGAGCAGTACTTC CAISDFRQDYEQYF
TRBJ2-1 TRBV11-2 . . TGTGCCAGCAGCTTAGGCGGGTCCTCCTACAATGAGCAGTTCTTC CASSLGGSSYNEQFF
TRBJ2-3 TRBV18 . . TGTGCCAGCTCACCTTTCTCGAGCACAGATACGCAGTATTTT CASSPFSSTDTQYF
TRBJ2-6 TRBV28 . . TGTGCCAGCAGCCGACTTTTGGGTACTGGGGCCAACGTCCTGACTTTC CASSRLLGTGANVLTF
TRBJ2-7 TRBV18 TRBD1 . TGTGCCAGCTCACCCGGGACAGGGGGCGCCTACGAGCAGTACTTC CASSPGTGGAYEQYF
TRBJ2-3 TRBV5-1 . . TGCGCCAGCAGCTTGCAGAGTTCTAGCACAGATACGCAGTATTTT CASSLQSSSTDTQYF
TRBJ2-1 TRBV6-6 TRBD2 once TGTGCCAGCAGTTCCGGGACTAGCGATTACAATGAGCAGTTCTTC CASSSGTSDYNEQFF
TRBJ1-4 TRBV28 . . TGTGCCAGCAGTTTTGCAGGGGAGGGGTGGGAAAAACTGTTTTTT CASSFAGEGWEKLFF
TRBJ2-2 TRBV19 TRBD2 . TGTGCCAGTAGTGTCCTAGCGGTGAACACCGGGGAGCTGTTTTTT CASSVLAVNTGELFF
TRBJ2-7 TRBV13 TRBD2 . TGTGCCAGCAGCTTCCGGGCTAGCGGGGGTAAGGTCGAGCAGTACTTC CASSFRASGGKVEQYF
TRBJ2-7 TRBV19 . . TGTGCCAGTAGTTTCACTGTACTCTACGAGCAGTACTTC CASSFTVLYEQYF
TRBJ2-1 TRBV7-6 . once TGTGCCAGCAGCACTTCGGGGTACTACAATGAGCAGTTCTTC CASSTSGYYNEQFF
TRBJ2-7 TRBV21-1 . once TGTGCCAGCAGCAACCGAAACCTCTTGGCGGGAGTCTCCTACGAGCAGTACTTC CASSNRNLLAGVSYEQYF
TRBJ2-5 TRBV18 TRBD2 . TGTGCCAGCTCACTCGGGACTAGCGCCCAAGAGACCCAGTACTTC CASSLGTSAQETQYF
TRBJ2-4 TRBV25-1 . . TGTGCCAGCAGCGAAACAGTATTAGCCAAAAACATTCAGTACTTC CASSETVLAKNIQYF
TRBJ1-4 TRBV30 . . TGTGCCTGGAGTGTACGTGGGGCGGAAAAACTGTTTTTT CAWSVRGAEKLFF
TRBJ2-1 TRBV7-9 TRBD2 . TGTGCCAGCAGCTTCCGGACTAGCGGGACCAATGAGCAGTTCTTC CASSFRTSGTNEQFF
TRBJ2-2 TRBV7-9 . . TGTGCCAGCAGCTTTAATAGCGAAAACACCGGGGAGCTGTTTTTT CASSFNSENTGELFF
TRBJ2-1 TRBV10-1 TRBD1 . TGCGCCAGCAGTGGGACAGGGATCAATGAGCAGTTCTTC CASSGTGINEQFF
TRBJ2-7 TRBV19 . . TGTGCCACCCGGGTCCGCGGGACCTCCTACGAGCAGTACTTC CATRVRGTSYEQYF
TRBJ2-4 TRBV25-1 . . TGTGCCAGCAGTGAGAAGGGTTTAGCCAAAAACATTCAGTACTTC CASSEKGLAKNIQYF
TRBJ2-1 TRBV9 TRBD2 . TGTGCCAGCAGCGTAGCTCCTAGCGGGGGTGAGCAGTTCTTC CASSVAPSGGEQFF
TRBJ1-2 TRBV18 . . TGTGCCAGCTCACCACCTGGACGGGGCGTTGATGGCTACACCTTC CASSPPGRGVDGYTF
TRBJ1-2 TRBV2 TRBD1 few TGTGCCAGCAGTGAATCGGGGACAGGGTATGGCTACACCTTC CASSESGTGYGYTF